This is a list of T cell receptor beta chains from one sample in a study of PD-L1 blockade in urothelial cancer. TCRdb keeps only in-frame clones here, not all; method: immunoSEQ multiplex PCR. Among about 91,000 clones listed, roughly nine tenths were seen once. The material was PBMCs, obtained around atezolizumab (anti-PD-L1) treatment. The receptors come from a man aged 55 to 69 with urothelial cancer. Both conserved end residues are part of each CDR3. Each record gives: CDR3 protein, J gene, V gene.

CDR3 protein: CASSQETGGRNSPLHF; J gene: TRBJ1-6; V gene: TRBV4-2
CDR3 protein: CASSSSDTQYF; J gene: TRBJ2-3; V gene: TRBV11-2
CDR3 protein: CASSLRTGRREQYF; J gene: TRBJ2-7; V gene: TRBV12-1
CDR3 protein: CASSFERGFYNEQFF; J gene: TRBJ2-1; V gene: TRBV27
CDR3 protein: CASSPGASEQYF; J gene: TRBJ2-7; V gene: TRBV18
CDR3 protein: CASSWPTSGKRFDEQYF; J gene: TRBJ2-7; V gene: TRBV7-2
CDR3 protein: CASSPVTPRREQFF; J gene: TRBJ2-1; V gene: TRBV7-3
CDR3 protein: CASSFLEQASEQYF; J gene: TRBJ2-7; V gene: TRBV19
CDR3 protein: CASSLESRAENSPLHF; J gene: TRBJ1-6; V gene: TRBV5-5
CDR3 protein: CASSYPRLGGYEQYF; J gene: TRBJ2-7; V gene: TRBV28
CDR3 protein: CASSHTGGGGYTF; J gene: TRBJ1-2; V gene: TRBV11-2
CDR3 protein: CASSPALQGDNQPQHF; J gene: TRBJ1-5; V gene: TRBV18
CDR3 protein: CAISESAGYQETQYF; J gene: TRBJ2-5; V gene: TRBV10-3
CDR3 protein: CASSAEGLPNEKLFF; J gene: TRBJ1-4; V gene: TRBV5-8
CDR3 protein: CASSIPGYEQYF; J gene: TRBJ2-7; V gene: TRBV19
CDR3 protein: CASSPDSSGNTIYF; J gene: TRBJ1-3; V gene: TRBV6-1
CDR3 protein: CASSFTGGAGYEQYF; J gene: TRBJ2-7; V gene: TRBV7-2
CDR3 protein: CASSVDRSSYEQYF; J gene: TRBJ2-7; V gene: TRBV5-6
CDR3 protein: CASSSQSPSEQYF; J gene: TRBJ2-7; V gene: TRBV7-2
CDR3 protein: CAIRAGTSAYEQYF; J gene: TRBJ2-7; V gene: TRBV10-3
CDR3 protein: CASSLATDRTYEQYF; J gene: TRBJ2-7; V gene: TRBV5-1
CDR3 protein: CASSQERVRGEKLFF; J gene: TRBJ1-4; V gene: TRBV4-2
CDR3 protein: CASSSEVTQYF; J gene: TRBJ2-5; V gene: TRBV7-2
CDR3 protein: CASSYTPGGGEQFF; J gene: TRBJ2-1; V gene: TRBV6-6
CDR3 protein: CASTKTSARVKQFF; J gene: TRBJ2-1; V gene: TRBV9
CDR3 protein: CASSLVAGTSPLHF; J gene: TRBJ1-6; V gene: TRBV11-2
CDR3 protein: CSVPTSSGTQYF; J gene: TRBJ2-5; V gene: TRBV29-1
CDR3 protein: CAWSGTGGRTNEKLFF; J gene: TRBJ1-4; V gene: TRBV30
CDR3 protein: CASSLDLNQPQHF; J gene: TRBJ1-5; V gene: TRBV18
CDR3 protein: CASSPRRPRASGSTDTQYF; J gene: TRBJ2-3; V gene: TRBV7-2
CDR3 protein: CASSIAGSLSYEQYF; J gene: TRBJ2-7; V gene: TRBV19
CDR3 protein: CASSYSTAAGGNTIYF; J gene: TRBJ1-3; V gene: TRBV6-6
CDR3 protein: CASERGGGANEQFF; J gene: TRBJ2-1; V gene: TRBV28
CDR3 protein: CASSLAGSPGEQYF; J gene: TRBJ2-7; V gene: TRBV28
CDR3 protein: CASSTRQFSTPDTEAFF; J gene: TRBJ1-1; V gene: TRBV7-8
CDR3 protein: CASSPINRGPYEQYF; J gene: TRBJ2-7; V gene: TRBV18
CDR3 protein: CASSPDGSPGAFF; J gene: TRBJ1-1; V gene: TRBV5-4
CDR3 protein: CASSSTRLDEQFF; J gene: TRBJ2-1; V gene: TRBV5-5
CDR3 protein: CASSLLLPRQGWTYEQYF; J gene: TRBJ2-7; V gene: TRBV7-9
CDR3 protein: CASSEPGQGTHEQYF; J gene: TRBJ2-7; V gene: TRBV25-1
CDR3 protein: CASTEGTGDNSPLHF; J gene: TRBJ1-6; V gene: TRBV6-6
CDR3 protein: CAWSVGVGAGEQYF; J gene: TRBJ2-7; V gene: TRBV30
CDR3 protein: CAAGARETQYF; J gene: TRBJ2-5; V gene: TRBV7-9
CDR3 protein: CASSPRADRASGNTIYF; J gene: TRBJ1-3; V gene: TRBV9
CDR3 protein: CASRLGLQETQYF; J gene: TRBJ2-5; V gene: TRBV5-1
CDR3 protein: CASSLSAGGSYNEQFF; J gene: TRBJ2-1; V gene: TRBV5-1
CDR3 protein: CASSAQTPGTGVREQYF; J gene: TRBJ2-7; V gene: TRBV27